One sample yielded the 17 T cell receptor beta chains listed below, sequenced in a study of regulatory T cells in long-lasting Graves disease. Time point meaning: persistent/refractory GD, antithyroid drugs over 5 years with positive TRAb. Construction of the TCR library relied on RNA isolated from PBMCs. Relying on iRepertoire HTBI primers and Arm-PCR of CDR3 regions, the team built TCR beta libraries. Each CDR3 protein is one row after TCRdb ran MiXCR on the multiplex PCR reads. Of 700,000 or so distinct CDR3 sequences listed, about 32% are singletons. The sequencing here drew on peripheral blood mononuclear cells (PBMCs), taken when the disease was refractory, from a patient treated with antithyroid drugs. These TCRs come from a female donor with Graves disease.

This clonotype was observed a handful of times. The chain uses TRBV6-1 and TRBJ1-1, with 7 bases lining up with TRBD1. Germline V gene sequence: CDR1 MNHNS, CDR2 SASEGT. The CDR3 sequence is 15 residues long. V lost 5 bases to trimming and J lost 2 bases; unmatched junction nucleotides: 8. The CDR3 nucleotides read TGTGCCAGCAGTCGACGAGGGGGCTTCAACACTGAAGCTTTCTTT. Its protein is CASSRRGGFNTEAFF.

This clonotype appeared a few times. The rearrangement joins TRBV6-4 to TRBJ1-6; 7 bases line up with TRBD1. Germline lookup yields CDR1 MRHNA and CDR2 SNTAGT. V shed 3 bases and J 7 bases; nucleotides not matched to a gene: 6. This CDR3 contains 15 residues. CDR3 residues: CASSEGPGGNSPLHF. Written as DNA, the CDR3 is TGTGCCAGCAGTGAGGGGCCAGGGGGGAATTCACCCCTCCACTTT.

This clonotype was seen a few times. CDR3: CASSLIPMRGAEAFF. CDR3 coding DNA: TGTGCCAGCAGCTTAATCCCGATGAGGGGGGCTGAAGCTTTCTTT. The genes are TRBV7-3 and TRBJ1-1; the D gene is possibly TRBD1 (6 bases). This CDR3 spans 15 amino acids. V lost 1 base and J lost 6, with 15 bases in between. Germline V lookup: CDR1 SGHTA, CDR2 FQGTGA.

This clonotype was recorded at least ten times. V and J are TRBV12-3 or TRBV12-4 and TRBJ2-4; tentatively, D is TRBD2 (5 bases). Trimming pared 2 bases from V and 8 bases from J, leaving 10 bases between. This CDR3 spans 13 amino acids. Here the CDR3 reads CASSLSGSDIQYF. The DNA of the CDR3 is TGTGCCAGCAGTTTATCGGGGTCGGACATTCAGTACTTC.

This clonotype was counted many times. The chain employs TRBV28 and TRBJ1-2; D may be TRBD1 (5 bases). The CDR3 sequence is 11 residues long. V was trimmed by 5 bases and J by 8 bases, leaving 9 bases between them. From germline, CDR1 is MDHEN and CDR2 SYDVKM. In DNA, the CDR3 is TGTGCCAGCAGTAAGCAGGGAGGCTACACCTTC. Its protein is CASSKQGGYTF.

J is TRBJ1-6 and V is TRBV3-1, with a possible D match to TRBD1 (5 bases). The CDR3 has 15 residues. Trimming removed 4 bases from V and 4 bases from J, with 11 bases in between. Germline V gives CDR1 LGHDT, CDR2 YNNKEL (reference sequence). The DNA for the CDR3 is TGTGCCAGCAGCCTGCGACAGAATTATAATTCACCCCTCCACTTT. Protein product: CASSLRQNYNSPLHF.

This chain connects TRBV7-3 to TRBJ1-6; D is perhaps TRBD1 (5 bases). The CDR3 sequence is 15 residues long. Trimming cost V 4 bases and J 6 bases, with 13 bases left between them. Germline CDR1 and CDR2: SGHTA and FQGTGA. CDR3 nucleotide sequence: TGTGCCAGCAGCTCCTCACCGGGACCTAATTCACCCCTCCACTTT. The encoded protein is CASSSSPGPNSPLHF.

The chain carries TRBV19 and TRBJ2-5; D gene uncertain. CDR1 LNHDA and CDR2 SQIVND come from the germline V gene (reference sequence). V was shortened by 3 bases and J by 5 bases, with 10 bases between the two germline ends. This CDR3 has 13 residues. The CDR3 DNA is TGTGCCAGTAGTATCGGGTTGGCGGAGACCCAGTACTTC. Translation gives CASSIGLAETQYF.

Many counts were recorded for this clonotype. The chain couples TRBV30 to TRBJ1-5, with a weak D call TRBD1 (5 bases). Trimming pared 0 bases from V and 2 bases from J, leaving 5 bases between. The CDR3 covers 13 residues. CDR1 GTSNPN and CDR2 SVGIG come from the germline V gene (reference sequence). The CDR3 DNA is TGTGCCTGGAGTGTACAGGGCAATCAGCCCCAGCATTTT. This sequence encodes CAWSVQGNQPQHF.

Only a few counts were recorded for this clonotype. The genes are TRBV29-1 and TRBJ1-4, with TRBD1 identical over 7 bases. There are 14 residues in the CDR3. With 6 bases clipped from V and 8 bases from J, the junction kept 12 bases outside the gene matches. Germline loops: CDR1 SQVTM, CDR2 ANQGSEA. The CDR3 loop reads CSVALSRGDEKLFF. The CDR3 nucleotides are TGCAGCGTAGCCCTTTCCAGGGGGGACGAAAAACTGTTTTTT.

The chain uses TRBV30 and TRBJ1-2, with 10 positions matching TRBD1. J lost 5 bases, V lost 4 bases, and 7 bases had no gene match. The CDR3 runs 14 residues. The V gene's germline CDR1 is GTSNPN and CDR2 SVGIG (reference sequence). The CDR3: CAWTGGTGDYGYTF. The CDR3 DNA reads TGTGCCTGGACAGGCGGGACAGGGGATTATGGCTACACCTTC.

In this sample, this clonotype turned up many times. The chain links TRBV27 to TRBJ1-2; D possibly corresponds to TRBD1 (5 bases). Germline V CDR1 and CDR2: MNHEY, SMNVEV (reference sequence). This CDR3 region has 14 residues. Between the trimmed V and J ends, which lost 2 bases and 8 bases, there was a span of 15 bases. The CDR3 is CASSLRGHQEGYTF. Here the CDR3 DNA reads TGTGCCAGCAGTTTACGAGGACACCAAGAGGGCTACACCTTC.

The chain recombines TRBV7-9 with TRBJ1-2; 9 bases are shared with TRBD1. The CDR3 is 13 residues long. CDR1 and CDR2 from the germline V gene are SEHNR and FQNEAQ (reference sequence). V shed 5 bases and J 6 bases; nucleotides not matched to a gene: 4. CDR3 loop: CASSRTGEHGYTF. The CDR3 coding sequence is TGTGCCAGCAGCAGGACAGGGGAGCATGGCTACACCTTC.

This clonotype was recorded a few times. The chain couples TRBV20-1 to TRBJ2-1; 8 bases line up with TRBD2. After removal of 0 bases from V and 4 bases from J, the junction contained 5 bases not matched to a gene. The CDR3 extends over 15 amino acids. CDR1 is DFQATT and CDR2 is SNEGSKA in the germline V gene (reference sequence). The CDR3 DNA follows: TGCAGTGCTAGAGATTCGGGGACTAGGTACAATGAGCAGTTCTTC. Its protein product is CSARDSGTRYNEQFF.

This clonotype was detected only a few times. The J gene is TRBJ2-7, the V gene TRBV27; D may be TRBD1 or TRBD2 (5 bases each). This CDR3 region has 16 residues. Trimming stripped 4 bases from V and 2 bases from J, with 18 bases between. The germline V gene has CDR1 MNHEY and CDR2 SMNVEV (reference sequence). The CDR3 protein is CASSSSPGTAAYEQYF. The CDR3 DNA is TGTGCCAGCAGTTCCTCGCCCGGGACCGCAGCCTACGAGCAGTACTTC.

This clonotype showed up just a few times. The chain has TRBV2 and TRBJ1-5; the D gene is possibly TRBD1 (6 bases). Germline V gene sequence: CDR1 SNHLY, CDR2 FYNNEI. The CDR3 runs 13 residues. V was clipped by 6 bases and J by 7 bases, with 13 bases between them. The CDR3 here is CASSDSGVQPQHF. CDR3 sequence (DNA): TGTGCCAGCAGCGATTCAGGGGTACAGCCCCAGCATTTT.

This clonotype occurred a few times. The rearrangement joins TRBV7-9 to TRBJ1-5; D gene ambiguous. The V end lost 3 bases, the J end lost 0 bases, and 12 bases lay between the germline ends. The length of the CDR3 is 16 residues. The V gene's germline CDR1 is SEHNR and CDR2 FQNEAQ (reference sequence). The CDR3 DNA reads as TGTGCCAGCAGCTTCGGGCCAGCTAATAGCAATCAGCCCCAGCATTTT. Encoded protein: CASSFGPANSNQPQHF.